This T cell receptor beta chain was observed in a study of vaccination and CD4 T cells after COVID-19. Treatment described: roughly ten-day PBMC culture with coronavirus spike peptide pools or control peptides (ViraFEST assay). Trimming removed 2 bases from V and 5 bases from J, with 3 bases in between. This CDR3 has 11 residues. Concerning this clonotype: Its antigen is not identified.

Scientists ran DNA taken from cultured CD4+ T cells through the Oncomine TCR Beta short-read assay for sequencing. TCRdb reprocessed the PCR reads with MiXCR, giving one entry per CDR3 protein. The table lists more than 11,000 distinct CDR3 sequences, 29% of them singletons. Study results and limitations: Spike mono-reactivity marked 304 of 307 vaccine-specific clones in convalescent patients. A nonsignificant median increase from around 20 to 38 SARS-CoV-2-reactive clonotypes was observed. Relatively few convalescent patients were studied, without early post-infection timepoints. Looking at convalescent patients, a median around 90% of reactive clones were present only post-vaccination.

The chain employs TRBV12-3 or TRBV12-4 and TRBJ1-1; D is uncertain. This sample comprised CD4+ T cells from blood, cultured in vitro, obtained before SARS-CoV-2 vaccination. This receptor was obtained from a human donor who received a COVID-19 vaccine. CDR3 DNA sequence: TGTGCCAGCAGTTTAAGAACTGAAGCTTTCTTT. It encodes CASSLRTEAFF.